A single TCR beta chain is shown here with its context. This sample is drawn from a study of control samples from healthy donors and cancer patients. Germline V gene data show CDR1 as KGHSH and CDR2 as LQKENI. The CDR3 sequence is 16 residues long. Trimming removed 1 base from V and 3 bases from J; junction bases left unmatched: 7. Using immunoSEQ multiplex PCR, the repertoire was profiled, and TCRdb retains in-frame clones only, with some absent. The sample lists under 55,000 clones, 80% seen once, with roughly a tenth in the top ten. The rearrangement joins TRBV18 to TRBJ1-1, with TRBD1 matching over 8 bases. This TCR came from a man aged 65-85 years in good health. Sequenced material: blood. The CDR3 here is CASSPRNRGDDTEAFF. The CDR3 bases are TGTGCCAGCTCACCACGGAACAGGGGGGACGACACTGAAGCTTTCTTT.